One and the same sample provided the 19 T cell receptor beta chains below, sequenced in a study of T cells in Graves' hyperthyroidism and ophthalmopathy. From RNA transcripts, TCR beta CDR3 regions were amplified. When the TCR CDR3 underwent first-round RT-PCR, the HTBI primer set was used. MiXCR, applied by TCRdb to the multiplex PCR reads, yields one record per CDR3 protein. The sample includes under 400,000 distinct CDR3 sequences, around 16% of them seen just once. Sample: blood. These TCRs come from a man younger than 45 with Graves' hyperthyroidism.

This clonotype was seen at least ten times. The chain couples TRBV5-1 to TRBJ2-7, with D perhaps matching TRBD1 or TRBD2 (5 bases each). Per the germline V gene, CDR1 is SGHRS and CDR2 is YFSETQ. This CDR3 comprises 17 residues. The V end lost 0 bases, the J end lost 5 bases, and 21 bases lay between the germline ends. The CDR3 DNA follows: TGCGCCAGCAGCTTGGAAACGGGGCTCGTAGTTGGAGACGAGCAGTACTTC. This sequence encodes CASSLETGLVVGDEQYF.

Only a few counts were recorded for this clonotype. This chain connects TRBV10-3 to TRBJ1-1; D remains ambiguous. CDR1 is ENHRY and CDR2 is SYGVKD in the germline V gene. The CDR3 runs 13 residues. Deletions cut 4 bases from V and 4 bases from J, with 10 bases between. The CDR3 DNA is TGTGCCATCAGTGGAGGAGCTGGCACTGAAGCTTTCTTT. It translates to CAISGGAGTEAFF.

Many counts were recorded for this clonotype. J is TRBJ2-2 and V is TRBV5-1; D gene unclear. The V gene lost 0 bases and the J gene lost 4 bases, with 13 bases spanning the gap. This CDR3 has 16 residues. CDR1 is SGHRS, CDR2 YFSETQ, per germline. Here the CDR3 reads CASSLAPGLGTGELFF. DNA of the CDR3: TGCGCCAGCAGCTTGGCCCCAGGCCTGGGCACCGGGGAGCTGTTTTTT.

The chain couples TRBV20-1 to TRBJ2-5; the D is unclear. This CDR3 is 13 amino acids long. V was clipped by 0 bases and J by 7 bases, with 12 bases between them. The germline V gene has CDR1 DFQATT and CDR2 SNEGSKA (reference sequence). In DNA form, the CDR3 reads TGCAGTGCTAGAGAACCCGCAGAAGGGACCCAGTACTTC. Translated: CSAREPAEGTQYF.

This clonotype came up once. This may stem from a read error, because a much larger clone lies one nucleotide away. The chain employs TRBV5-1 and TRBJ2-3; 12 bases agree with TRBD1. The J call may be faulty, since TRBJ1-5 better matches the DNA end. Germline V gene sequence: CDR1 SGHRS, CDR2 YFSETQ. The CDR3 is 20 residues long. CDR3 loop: CASRPGTGGGKTSGTDTQHF. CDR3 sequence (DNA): TGCGCCAGCAGACCCGGGACAGGGGGCGGAAAAACTAGCGGCACAGATACGCAGCATTTT.

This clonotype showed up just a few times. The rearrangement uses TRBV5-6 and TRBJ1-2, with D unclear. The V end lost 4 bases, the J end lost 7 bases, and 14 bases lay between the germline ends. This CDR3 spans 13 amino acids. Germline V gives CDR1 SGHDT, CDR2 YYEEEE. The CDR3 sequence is CASSPSDPIGYTF. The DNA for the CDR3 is TGTGCCAGCAGCCCAAGCGACCCCATTGGCTACACCTTC.

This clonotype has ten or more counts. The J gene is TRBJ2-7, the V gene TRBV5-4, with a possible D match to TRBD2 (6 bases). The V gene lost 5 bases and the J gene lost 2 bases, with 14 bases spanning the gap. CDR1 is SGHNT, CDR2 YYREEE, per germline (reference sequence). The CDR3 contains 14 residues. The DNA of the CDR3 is TGTGCCAGCAGGCCACACGGGGGTCCCTACGAGCAGTACTTC. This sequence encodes CASRPHGGPYEQYF. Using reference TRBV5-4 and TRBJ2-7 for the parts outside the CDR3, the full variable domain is ETGVTQSPTHLIKTRGQQVTLRCSSQSGHNTVSWYQQALGQGPQFIFQYYREEENGRGNFPPRFSGLQFPNYSSELNVNALELDDSALYLCASRPHGGPYEQYFGPGTRLTVT.

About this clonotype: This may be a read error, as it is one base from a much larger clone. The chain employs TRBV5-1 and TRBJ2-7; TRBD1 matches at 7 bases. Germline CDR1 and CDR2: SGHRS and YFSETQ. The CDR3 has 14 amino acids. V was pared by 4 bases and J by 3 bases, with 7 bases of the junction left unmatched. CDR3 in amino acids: CASSAGTEIYEQYF. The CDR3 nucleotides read TGCGCCAGCAGCGCCGGGACAGAGATCTACGAGCAGTACTTC.

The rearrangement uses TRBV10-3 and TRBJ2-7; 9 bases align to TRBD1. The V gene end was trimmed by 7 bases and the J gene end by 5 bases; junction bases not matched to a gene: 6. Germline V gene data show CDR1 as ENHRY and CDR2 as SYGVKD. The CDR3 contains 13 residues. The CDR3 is CAIKKGQGHEQYF. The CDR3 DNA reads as TGTGCCATCAAGAAGGGACAGGGCCACGAGCAGTACTTC.

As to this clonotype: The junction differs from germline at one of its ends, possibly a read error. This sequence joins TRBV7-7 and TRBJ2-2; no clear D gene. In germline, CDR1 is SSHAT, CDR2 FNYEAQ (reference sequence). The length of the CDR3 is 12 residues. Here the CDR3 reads CASSFPMGELFF. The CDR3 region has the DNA TGTGCTAGCAGCTTCCCGATGGGGGAGCTGTTTTTT.

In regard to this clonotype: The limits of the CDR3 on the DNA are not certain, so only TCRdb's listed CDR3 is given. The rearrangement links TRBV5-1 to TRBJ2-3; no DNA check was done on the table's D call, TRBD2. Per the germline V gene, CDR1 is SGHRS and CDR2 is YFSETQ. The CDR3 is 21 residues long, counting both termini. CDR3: CASSFYICSAPLADSTDTQYF.

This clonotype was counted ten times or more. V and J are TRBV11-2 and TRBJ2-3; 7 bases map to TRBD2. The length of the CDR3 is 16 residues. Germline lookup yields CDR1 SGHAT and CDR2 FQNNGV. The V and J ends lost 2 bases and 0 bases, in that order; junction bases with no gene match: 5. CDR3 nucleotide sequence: TGTGCCAGCAGCTTAAACGGCGGGAGTAGCACAGATACGCAGTATTTT. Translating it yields CASSLNGGSSTDTQYF.

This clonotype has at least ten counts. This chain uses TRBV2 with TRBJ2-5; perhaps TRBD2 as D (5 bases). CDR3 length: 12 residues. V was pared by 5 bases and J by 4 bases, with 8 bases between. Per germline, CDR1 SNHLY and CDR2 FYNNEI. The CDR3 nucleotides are TGTGCCAGCAGTCCTAGCCCAGAGACCCAGTACTTC. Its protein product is CASSPSPETQYF.

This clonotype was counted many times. CDR3: CASSPRYGGNEQYF. The CDR3 coding sequence is TGTGCCAGCTCACCACGGTACGGGGGAAACGAGCAGTACTTC. The chain is built from TRBV18 and TRBJ2-7; a weak D match, TRBD2 (6 bases). Trimming took 1 base from V and 5 from J, leaving 12 bases between them. Looked up from germline, CDR1 is KGHSH and CDR2 is LQKENI. This CDR3 is built from 14 residues.

CDR3 DNA: TGTGCCAGCAGCTTAGCAGACGTCAGGGCGAACACCGGGGAGCTGTTTTTT. Protein product: CASSLADVRANTGELFF. V and J are TRBV7-6 and TRBJ2-2; possibly TRBD1 for D (5 bases). V was clipped by 0 bases and J by 0 bases, with 11 bases between them. The germline V gene encodes CDR1 SGHVS and CDR2 FNYEAQ. The CDR3 consists of 17 residues.

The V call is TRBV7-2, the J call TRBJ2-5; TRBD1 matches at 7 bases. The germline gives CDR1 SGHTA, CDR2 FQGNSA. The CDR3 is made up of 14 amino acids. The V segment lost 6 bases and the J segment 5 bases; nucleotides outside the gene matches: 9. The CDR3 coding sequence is TGTGCCAGCAGATTTGACAGGGCGCACGAGACCCAGTACTTC. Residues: CASRFDRAHETQYF.

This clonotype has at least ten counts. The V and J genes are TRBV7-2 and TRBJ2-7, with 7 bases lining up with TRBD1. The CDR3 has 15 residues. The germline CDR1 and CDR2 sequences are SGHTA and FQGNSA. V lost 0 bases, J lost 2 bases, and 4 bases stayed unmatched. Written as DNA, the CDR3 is TGTGCCAGCAGCTTAGCTCGAGGGGGCCCCTACGAGCAGTACTTC. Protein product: CASSLARGGPYEQYF.

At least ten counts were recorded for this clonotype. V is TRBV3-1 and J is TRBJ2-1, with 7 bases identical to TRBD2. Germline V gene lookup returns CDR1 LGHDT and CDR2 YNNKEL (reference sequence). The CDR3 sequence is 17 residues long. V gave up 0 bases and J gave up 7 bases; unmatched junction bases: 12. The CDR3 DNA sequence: TGTGCCAGCAGCCAAGAGGACGAGGGAGGGCCTTTGAATGAGCAGTTCTTC. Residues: CASSQEDEGGPLNEQFF.

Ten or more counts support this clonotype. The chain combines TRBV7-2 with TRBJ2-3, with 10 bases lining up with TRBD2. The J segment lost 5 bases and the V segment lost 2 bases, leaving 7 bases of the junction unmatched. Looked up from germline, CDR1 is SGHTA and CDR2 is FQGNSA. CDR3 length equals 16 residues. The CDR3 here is CASSLYSGRAGDTQYF. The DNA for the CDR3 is TGTGCCAGCAGCTTATACAGCGGGAGGGCGGGAGATACGCAGTATTTT.